The present TCR beta chain was sequenced within a study of blood T cells in healthy people across ages. A sample-barcoded 5' primer and a J-beta primer mix were used in a second PCR of about 7 to 11 cycles. TCRdb re-analysed the 5' RACE reads in MiXCR, keeping a single row per CDR3 protein. The profile covers some 1.8 million distinct CDR3 sequences, with roughly 43% appearing a single time and more than 20% taken by the ten largest. This clonotype has just a few counts. Its specificity is unknown. Germline CDR1 SGHRS, CDR2 YFSETQ. Between the trimmed V and J ends, which lost 4 bases and 6 bases, there was a span of 14 bases. The CDR3 runs to 13 residues. Points from the study as a whole: As naive T cell percentage varied, TCR beta diversity correlated strongly with it.

The chain employs TRBV5-1 and TRBJ2-7; D is uncertain. The source material was blood. The TCR was taken from a human donor in good health. CDR3 region: CASSPVAPGEQYF. In DNA, the CDR3 is TGCGCCAGCAGCCCGGTGGCGCCGGGCGAGCAGTACTTC.